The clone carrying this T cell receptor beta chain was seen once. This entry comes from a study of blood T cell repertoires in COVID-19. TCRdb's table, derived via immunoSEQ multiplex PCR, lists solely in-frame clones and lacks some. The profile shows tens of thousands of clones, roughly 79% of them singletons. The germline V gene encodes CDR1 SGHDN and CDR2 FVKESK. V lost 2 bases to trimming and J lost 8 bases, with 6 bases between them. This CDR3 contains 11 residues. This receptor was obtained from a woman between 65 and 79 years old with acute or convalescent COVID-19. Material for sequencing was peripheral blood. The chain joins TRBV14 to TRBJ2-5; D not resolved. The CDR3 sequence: CASSQFSTQYF. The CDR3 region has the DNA TGTGCCAGCAGCCAATTTAGCACCCAGTACTTC.